What follows are 14 T cell receptor beta chains derived from one specimen sequenced in a study of CD8+CD57+ T cells in acquired aplastic anemia. Profiles of TCR beta VDJ and CDR3 were generated from a genomic DNA template. TCRdb analysed the reads with MiXCR anew, one entry per CDR3 protein. Here the sample spans approximately 380,000 distinct CDR3 sequences, about 70% being singletons. Sequenced sample: sorted CD4+, CD8+, or CD8+CD57+ T cells (not recorded which) from PBMCs. Every receptor here comes from a human donor in good health, serving as a control.

Note on this clonotype: An end of the junction differs from the germline gene, which may be a read error. The gene calls are TRBV7-2 and TRBJ1-5; D might be TRBD1 (5 bases). Germline CDR1 SGHTA, CDR2 FQGNSA. The CDR3 has 14 amino acids. CDR3 bases: TGTGCCAGCAGCTTACTAGCGGGGGATATCGACGAGCAGTTT. This sequence encodes CASSLLAGDIDEQF.

This clonotype showed up many times. This chain connects TRBV6-2 or TRBV6-3 to TRBJ1-1, with D unclear. The CDR3 loop spans 15 amino acids. Germline-derived CDR1 and CDR2 are MNHEY and SVGEGT. The V end lost 3 bases, the J end lost 1 base, and 12 bases lay between the germline ends. The DNA for the CDR3 is TGTGCCAGCAGTTATCATGTTAGAGGGAACACTGAAGCTTTCTTT. This sequence encodes CASSYHVRGNTEAFF.

A word on this clonotype: At one end, the junction sequence differs from germline, possibly due to a read error. The chain carries TRBV6-1 and TRBJ2-1; the match to TRBD1 covers 8 bases. The CDR3 contains 14 residues. Germline V gene sequence: CDR1 MNHNS, CDR2 SASEGT. CDR3 nucleotide sequence: TGCGCCAGCAGGGACAGGACAGGTCCCAATGAGCAGTTCTTC. This codes for CASRDRTGPNEQFF.

About this clonotype itself: Being one base from a much bigger clone, this may be a read error. The chain uses TRBV7-8 and TRBJ2-5; 7 bases map to TRBD1. The J call may not be correct, given that the DNA end is closer to TRBJ1-2. Germline V gene sequence: CDR1 SGHVS, CDR2 FQNEAQ. The CDR3 runs to 13 residues. CDR3 in DNA: TGTGCCAGCAGTCGTCAGGGGGGTAGAAGCTACACCTTC. Its translation is CASSRQGGRSYTF.

The chain carries TRBV20-1 and TRBJ1-4, with a possible D match to TRBD1 (6 bases). The germline V gene encodes CDR1 DFQATT and CDR2 SNEGSKA (reference sequence). This CDR3 comprises 12 residues. The CDR3 DNA reads as TGCAGCGTTGGGGTTGTAGCGGCAGGGGTGTTTTTT. Translating gives CSVGVVAAGVFF.

This clonotype showed up many times. This sequence joins TRBV29-1 and TRBJ2-1; the match to TRBD2 covers 8 bases. The CDR3 consists of 15 residues. Per the germline V gene, CDR1 is SQVTM and CDR2 is ANQGSEA. V trimming: 5 bases; J trimming: 4 bases; junction bases outside the gene matches: 10. The CDR3 spells CSVRPGTRRYNEQFF. The CDR3 bases are TGCAGCGTTAGACCCGGGACTAGAAGGTACAATGAGCAGTTCTTC.

In regard to this clonotype: One end of the junction does not line up with germline, which may come from a read error. This chain links TRBV19 with TRBJ2-7, with a possible D match to TRBD1 (6 bases). CDR1 LNHDA and CDR2 SQIVND come from the germline V gene (reference sequence). The CDR3 consists of 15 residues. CDR3 sequence: CCASGGARGAYEQYF. CDR3 DNA sequence: TGCTGTGCTAGTGGTGGGGCCAGGGGAGCCTACGAGCAGTACTTC.

The chain has TRBV4-2 and TRBJ2-3; weak D call: TRBD1 (6 bases). The CDR3 is 17 amino acids. Trimming cost V 3 bases and J 2 bases, with 18 bases left between them. The germline V gene encodes CDR1 LGHNA and CDR2 YNFKEQ. CDR3 coding DNA: TGTGCCAGCAGCCAGCCTCAACAGGGAGATTTCACAGATACGCAGTATTTT. Encoded protein: CASSQPQQGDFTDTQYF.

For this clonotype: This sequence may be a read error, since a much larger clone differs from it by one base. No conserved phenylalanine or tryptophan ends this CDR3, so it is likely a read error. The CDR3 here is CASSPTGQAYEQYL. In DNA, the CDR3 is TGTGCCAGCTCACCCACGGGACAGGCCTACGAGCAGTACCTC. The chain carries TRBV18 and TRBJ2-7, with 8 bases aligning to TRBD1. The J segment lost 2 bases and the V segment lost 3 bases, leaving 3 bases of the junction unmatched. The germline V gene has CDR1 KGHSH and CDR2 LQKENI. There are 14 residues in the CDR3.

At least ten counts were recorded for this clonotype. The gene calls are TRBV20-1 and TRBJ1-1, with TRBD1 matching 7 bases. CDR1 and CDR2 from the germline V gene are DFQATT and SNEGSKA (reference sequence). CDR3 length: 12 amino acids. The CDR3 here is CGGNRGNTEAFF. CDR3 sequence (DNA): TGCGGGGGGAACAGGGGGAACACTGAAGCTTTCTTT.

The CDR3 sequence is CSASPGGIRDTQYF. In DNA, the CDR3 is TGCAGTGCTAGCCCCGGGGGTATTCGGGATACGCAGTATTTT. The J gene is TRBJ2-3, the V gene TRBV20-1, with a weak D call TRBD2 (6 bases). V lost 3 bases and J lost 6, with 16 bases in between. Germline CDR1 is DFQATT and CDR2 is SNEGSKA (reference sequence). The CDR3 totals 14 residues.

The chain is built from TRBV20-1 and TRBJ1-6; TRBD1 agrees at 7 bases. Trimming cost V 2 bases and J 5 bases; bases outside gene matches: 9. This CDR3 contains 16 residues. The V gene's germline CDR1 is DFQATT and CDR2 SNEGSKA (reference sequence). CDR3 sequence (DNA): TGCAGTGCTAGACCTGACCGGGACAGCAATAATTCACCCCTCCACTTT. As protein: CSARPDRDSNNSPLHF.

The count of this clonotype is one. The chain is built from TRBV20-1 and TRBJ1-5; D is undetermined. The CDR3 has 15 amino acids. Trimming shortened V by 3 bases and J by 2 bases, and 14 bases separated the two germline ends. Germline assignment: CDR1 DFQATT and CDR2 SNEGSKA (reference sequence). CDR3 sequence (DNA): TGCAGTGCTAGTGCCGCGGCACATGGCAATCAGCCCCAGCATTTT. Translating gives CSASAAAHGNQPQHF.

The chain carries TRBV7-3 and TRBJ2-7; either TRBD1 or TRBD2 may supply D (6 bases each). There are 13 residues in the CDR3. Germline V gene lookup returns CDR1 SGHTA and CDR2 FQGTGA. The V and J ends lost 4 bases and 4 bases respectively, with 11 bases between them. The CDR3 reads CASSSGGAYEQYF. The CDR3 DNA reads as TGTGCCAGCAGCTCCGGGGGCGCATACGAGCAGTACTTC. Complete variable domain (other parts from reference TRBV7-3 and TRBJ2-7): GAGVSQTPSNKVTEKGKYVELRCDPISGHTALYWYRQSLGQGPEFLIYFQGTGAADDSGLPNDRFFAVRPEGSVSTLKIQRTERGDSAVYLCASSSGGAYEQYFGPGTRLTVT.